A single sample is the source of the 24 T cell receptor beta chains below, sequenced in a study of cytomegalovirus exposure and HLA in healthy donors. TCRdb's table, derived via immunoSEQ multiplex PCR, lists solely in-frame clones and lacks some. The data contain 100,000 to 150,000 clones, approximately 92% of them singletons. Sequenced sample: PBMCs. The receptors shown here come from a woman aged 18-35 years in good health and CMV-seronegative.

This rearrangement joins TRBV19 to TRBJ1-5; no reliable D call. The V and J ends lost 4 bases and 6 bases respectively, with 10 bases between them. The CDR3 is made up of 13 amino acids. CDR1 and CDR2 from the germline V gene are LNHDA and SQIVND (reference sequence). CDR3 amino acids: CASSNGGGQPQHF. DNA for the CDR3: TGTGCCAGTAGTAACGGTGGTGGTCAGCCCCAGCATTTT. Combining the CDR3 with reference TRBV19 and TRBJ1-5 gives the whole variable domain DGGITQSPKYLFRKEGQNVTLSCEQNLNHDAMYWYRQDPGQGLRLIYYSQIVNDFQKGDIAEGYSVSREKKESFPLTVTSAQKNPTAFYLCASSNGGGQPQHFGDGTRLSIL.

This clone is a singleton in its sample. The V call is TRBV14, the J call TRBJ2-1; no reliable D call. Trimming removed 0 bases at V and 4 bases at J, with 4 bases between. CDR3 length: 13 residues. Germline values: CDR1 SGHDN, CDR2 FVKESK. CDR3 in DNA: TGTGCCAGCAGCCAAGACTCTTACAATGAGCAGTTCTTC. This gives the protein CASSQDSYNEQFF.

The chain has TRBV6-6 and TRBJ2-2, with 8 bases that match TRBD2. V dropped 4 bases and J dropped 0; count of bases not matched to a gene: 1. The CDR3 is made up of 15 amino acids. Germline CDR1 is MNHNY and CDR2 is SVGAGI (reference sequence). DNA of the CDR3: TGTGCCAGCAGTTTTAGCGGGACGAACACCGGGGAGCTGTTTTTT. Translated, it gives CASSFSGTNTGELFF.

The chain is built from TRBV7-9 and TRBJ1-4; 7 bases fit TRBD1. The germline V gene encodes CDR1 SEHNR and CDR2 FQNEAQ (reference sequence). With 2 bases clipped from V and 6 bases from J, the junction kept 6 bases outside the gene matches. This CDR3 is 15 amino acids long. The CDR3, as DNA: TGTGCCAGCAGCTTACCGACAGGGAACTATGAAAAACTGTTTTTT. Its protein is CASSLPTGNYEKLFF.

The genes are TRBV2 and TRBJ1-5; maybe TRBD1 (6 bases). Germline V lookup: CDR1 SNHLY, CDR2 FYNNEI. The V end lost 6 bases, the J end lost 3 bases, and 15 bases lay between the germline ends. The CDR3 runs to 15 residues. CDR3 loop: CASSALTGFNQPQHF. The CDR3 DNA sequence: TGTGCCAGCAGCGCCCTCACAGGGTTCAATCAGCCCCAGCATTTT.

V is TRBV27 and J is TRBJ1-1, with a possible D match to TRBD1 (6 bases). This CDR3 spans 15 amino acids. The germline CDR1 and CDR2 sequences are MNHEY and SMNVEV (reference sequence). V shed 5 bases and J shed 0 bases, with 13 bases lying between them. The DNA of the CDR3 is TGTGCCAGCAGTATACTGACAGGTCTGAACACTGAAGCTTTCTTT. This sequence encodes CASSILTGLNTEAFF.

The gene calls are TRBV5-8 and TRBJ2-3; 7 bases align to TRBD1. The V gene end was trimmed by 1 base and the J gene end by 6 bases; junction bases not matched to a gene: 11. The germline V gene encodes CDR1 SGHTS and CDR2 YDEGEE. This CDR3 has 16 amino acids. Here the CDR3 reads CASSLRDSWYQDTQYF. The CDR3 region has the DNA TGTGCCAGCAGCTTGAGGGACAGCTGGTATCAGGATACGCAGTATTTT. Full variable domain (missing parts from reference TRBV5-8 and TRBJ2-3): EAGVTQSPTHLIKTRGQQATLRCSPISGHTSVYWYQQALGLGLQFLLWYDEGEERNRGNFPPRFSGRQFPNYSSELNVNALELEDSALYLCASSLRDSWYQDTQYFGPGTRLTVL.

V and J are TRBV7-8 and TRBJ1-6; a weak D match, TRBD1 (5 bases). From germline, CDR1 is SGHVS and CDR2 FQNEAQ. The CDR3 is 15 residues long. The V end lost 1 base, the J end lost 4 bases, and 8 bases lay between the germline ends. CDR3 loop: CASSLVAGYNSPLHF. In DNA, the CDR3 is TGTGCCAGCAGCTTAGTGGCAGGGTATAATTCACCCCTCCACTTT.

This clone showed up just once. J is TRBJ1-5 and V is TRBV7-8; TRBD1 matches at 8 bases. Per the germline V gene, CDR1 is SGHVS and CDR2 is FQNEAQ. The V segment lost 4 bases and the J segment 6 bases; nucleotides outside the gene matches: 11. CDR3 length equals 16 residues. The CDR3 DNA sequence: TGTGCCAGCAGCTCCTCCAGGGGGCGGGGTGGTCAGCCCCAGCATTTT. Protein product: CASSSSRGRGGQPQHF.

This rearrangement joins TRBV20-1 to TRBJ2-7; D is perhaps TRBD2 (5 bases). Germline CDR1 is DFQATT and CDR2 is SNEGSKA (reference sequence). The CDR3 extends over 11 amino acids. With 3 bases removed from V and 5 bases from J, the gap between germline ends came to 8 bases. The CDR3 DNA sequence: TGCAGTGCTAGGAGAGGGAACGAGCAGTACTTC. Amino acids: CSARRGNEQYF.

This clone was seen just once. This chain joins TRBV19 and TRBJ1-1; D gene unclear. Germline V gene sequence: CDR1 LNHDA, CDR2 SQIVND (reference sequence). Trimming pared 6 bases from V and 6 bases from J, leaving 11 bases between. The CDR3 has 12 amino acids. The CDR3 DNA reads as TGTGCCAGTAGCTCCAGACTTTCTGAAGCTTTCTTT. This encodes CASSSRLSEAFF.

The rearrangement uses TRBV28 and TRBJ1-5, with 9 bases fitting TRBD1. The germline gives CDR1 MDHEN, CDR2 SYDVKM. The V gene end was trimmed by 1 base and the J gene end by 2 bases; junction bases not matched to a gene: 6. CDR3 size: 17 residues. The CDR3 DNA follows: TGTGCCAGCAGTTTATATCAGGACAGGGGAGGCAATCAGCCCCAGCATTTT. Amino acid sequence: CASSLYQDRGGNQPQHF.

The chain's CDR3 is CASSPDRAGNTIYF. The CDR3 coding sequence is TGTGCCAGCAGCCCGGACAGGGCTGGAAACACCATATATTTT. The rearrangement uses TRBV2 and TRBJ1-3; 8 bases fit TRBD1. This CDR3 comprises 14 residues. Germline V gene data show CDR1 as SNHLY and CDR2 as FYNNEI. V shed 6 bases, J shed 2 bases, and the junction held 3 bases outside the gene matches.

The V gene is TRBV6-1, the J gene TRBJ2-5; no reliable D call. From germline, CDR1 is MNHNS and CDR2 SASEGT. V shed 6 bases and J shed 0 bases, with 11 bases lying between them. The CDR3 sequence is 14 residues long. The CDR3 is CASRTAQYQETQYF. For the CDR3, the DNA is TGTGCCAGCAGGACGGCACAGTACCAAGAGACCCAGTACTTC.

The chain couples TRBV6-5 to TRBJ2-2, with 12 bases fitting TRBD1. V gave up 6 bases and J gave up 6 bases; unmatched junction bases: 5. The CDR3 loop spans 15 amino acids. Germline assignment: CDR1 MNHEY and CDR2 SVGAGI. The CDR3 here is CASRGQGAWAGELFF. CDR3 coding DNA: TGTGCCAGCAGGGGACAGGGGGCGTGGGCCGGGGAGCTGTTTTTT.

The chain recombines TRBV10-1 with TRBJ2-1; D is undetermined. CDR3 length: 15 amino acids. Germline loops: CDR1 WNHNN, CDR2 SYGVQD (reference sequence). V was trimmed by 6 bases and J by 2 bases, leaving 14 bases between them. CDR3 residues: CASSRSLGPYNEQFF. The DNA for the CDR3 is TGCGCCAGCAGCCGGTCACTTGGGCCCTACAATGAGCAGTTCTTC.

The chain links TRBV7-6 to TRBJ2-3, with TRBD2 matching over 12 bases. The CDR3 length is 17 residues. Trimming removed 5 bases from V and 2 bases from J; junction bases left unmatched: 8. The germline CDR1 and CDR2 sequences are SGHVS and FNYEAQ. Here the CDR3 reads CASSTLAGGTTTDTQYF. CDR3 coding DNA: TGTGCCAGCAGCACCCTAGCGGGGGGGACGACCACAGATACGCAGTATTTT.

J is TRBJ1-1 and V is TRBV20-1; D gene uncertain. The CDR3 loop spans 10 amino acids. The V end was cut by 1 base, the J end by 7 bases, with 4 bases between. CDR1 is DFQATT and CDR2 is SNEGSKA in the germline V gene (reference sequence). This CDR3 reads CSARGNEAFF. The CDR3 region has the DNA TGCAGTGCTAGAGGTAATGAAGCTTTCTTT.

The CDR3 sequence is CASSQDRRTELYGYTF. The CDR3 DNA reads TGTGCCAGCAGCCAAGACCGGAGGACTGAACTCTATGGCTACACCTTC. The V and J genes are TRBV14 and TRBJ1-2, with no clear D. The V and J ends lost 0 bases and 4 bases respectively, with 15 bases between them. The CDR3 is 16 residues long. Germline values: CDR1 SGHDN, CDR2 FVKESK.

This rearrangement joins TRBV6-5 to TRBJ2-7, with a weak D call TRBD2 (6 bases). The ends were cut back, 0 bases at V and 3 bases at J, with 12 bases in the middle. CDR3 length: 15 residues. Germline V gives CDR1 MNHEY, CDR2 SVGAGI. The CDR3 loop is CASSYSKRARYEQYF. The CDR3 DNA sequence: TGTGCCAGCAGTTACTCGAAGCGGGCCCGCTACGAGCAGTACTTC.

The CDR3 DNA is TGCGCCAGCAGCTTGCAGGGGCCGGTCACTGAAGCTTTCTTT. It is translated as CASSLQGPVTEAFF. This chain connects TRBV5-1 to TRBJ1-1; TRBD1 might be the D (6 bases). Germline CDR1 is SGHRS and CDR2 is YFSETQ. The CDR3 totals 14 residues. V gave up 1 base and J gave up 4 bases, with 11 bases separating them. The whole variable domain, remainder taken from reference TRBV5-1 and TRBJ1-1, is KAGVTQTPRYLIKTRGQQVTLSCSPISGHRSVSWYQQTPGQGLQFLFEYFSETQRNKGNFPGRFSGRQFSNSRSEMNVSTLELGDSALYLCASSLQGPVTEAFFGQGTRLTVV.

V usage is TRBV5-1 and J usage is TRBJ1-6, with a possible D match to TRBD1 (5 bases). The V gene's germline CDR1 is SGHRS and CDR2 YFSETQ. This CDR3 is 12 amino acids long. V gave up 4 bases and J gave up 7 bases, with 6 bases separating them. The CDR3 loop reads CASSGGNSPLHF. The CDR3 nucleotides are TGCGCCAGCAGCGGGGGGAATTCACCCCTCCACTTT.

This sequence joins TRBV6-6 and TRBJ1-5; 8 nucleotides match TRBD1. The CDR3 loop spans 16 amino acids. Trimming at V came to 2 bases and at J to 3 bases, leaving 6 bases not matched to a gene. In germline, CDR1 is MNHNY, CDR2 SVGAGI (reference sequence). The CDR3: CASSYGQGEANQPQHF. CDR3 coding DNA: TGTGCCAGCAGTTACGGACAGGGCGAGGCCAATCAGCCCCAGCATTTT.

The V and J genes are TRBV27 and TRBJ2-1; 8 positions match TRBD1. Germline lookup yields CDR1 MNHEY and CDR2 SMNVEV (reference sequence). This CDR3 has 15 residues. V shed 1 base, J shed 8 bases, and the junction held 7 bases outside the gene matches. The CDR3 reads CASSLWGSGGDEQFF. The CDR3 DNA reads TGTGCCAGCAGTTTATGGGGTTCAGGGGGCGATGAGCAGTTCTTC.